Below, one T cell receptor (beta chain) is given with its context. This clone's antigen is unknown. The sample holds no much larger clone one base away, and base qualities are not on file. The library was obtained by 5' RACE. Instrument used: Illumina HiSeq 2500. A second PCR of roughly 6 to 11 cycles was run with a J-beta primer mix and a sample-barcoded 5' primer. Each TCR beta cDNA molecule received a unique molecular identifier from a template-switch 5' adaptor carrying 12 random nucleotides. At least 3 million CDR3-containing paired-end reads were obtained from each sample. All of the RNA was converted into first-strand cDNA using the Mint cDNA synthesis kit, with a TRBC-specific oligonucleotide serving as the primer. Following uracil-DNA glycosylase treatment, a first 18-cycle PCR with universal primers M1SS and BC2_uni_R was performed on all cDNA. On the authors' methods: For normalization, 1 million high-quality reads, each with a distinct molecular identifier, were randomly selected from each sample. Instead of being binned into consensus sequences, reads that shared molecular identifiers were thrown out. MiTCR, set to a Q25 quality threshold and the strictest error-elimination algorithm, was used for CDR3 identification, clonotype clustering and error correction. A nonparametric unseen species model using Euler transformation provided a lower-bound estimate of total TCR beta diversity. Through fastp at Q25 and MiXCR, TCRdb rebuilt clones from the public reads, retaining in-frame beta chains. Duplicate CDR3 protein sequences are folded into a single record with the most common DNA and genes. The V and J calls, along with clone size, are taken from TCRdb and not from the paper's own processing. The sample table records around 1,000,000 distinct CDR3 sequences; 35% to 45% of these occur just once. The top ten hold 13% of the sample.

The data were taken from a study of blood T cells in healthy people across ages (dated by TCRdb to about 2015). As for the study more broadly: In model experiments, roughly one uniquely barcoded TCR beta cDNA molecule per two T cells was captured by template switching. Using the same blood draw, the study looked at two additional independent replicas of 1 million unique cDNA reads for two donors, one aged 18 to 30 and the other aged 80 or older. The donors were divided into four age groups: young (average about 16 years), middle-aged (about 41), aged (roughly 66) and long-lived (roughly 86). Donors of different ages were randomly distributed across sequencing lanes to avoid experimental bias. Age-related changes in TCR beta repertoire diversity were measured in the study by deep sequencing normalized with unique cDNA molecular identifiers.

CDR1 and CDR2 are drawn from the germline V gene (reference sequence): LGHDT, YNNKEL. V trim: 0 bases; J trim: 5 bases; unmatched bases: 6. From cysteine to phenylalanine, the CDR3 is 15 amino acids long. The read is trimmed to its CDR3 DNA, 45 bases read in frame from base 1. Donors were 30 to 45 systemically healthy Caucasian individuals from Russia aged roughly 6 to 95 years. Each donor gave 8.5 to 10 milliliters of peripheral blood, collected into EDTA-treated Vacutainer tubes. Ficoll-Paque density-gradient centrifugation was used to isolate PBMCs, with at least 7 million obtained per sample. Total RNA was extracted from PBMCs with Trizol reagent, with at least 5.5 micrograms obtained per sample. For every donor, an aliquot of PBMCs went through flow cytometry to measure the percentages of naive CD45RAhigh/CD27high T cells. The paper's findings and limits, for the study overall: As age increased, observed TCR beta diversity per million T cells dropped in a roughly linear way, and a significant reduction was already evident by age around 41. A strong correlation was found between observed TCR beta diversity and the percentage of naive T cells measured by flow cytometry. Total diversity estimates from one million sequenced T cells were considered lower bounds and underestimates. Bulk unsorted PBMC profiling prevented conclusive comparison of naive and antigen-experienced compartments. The CMV infection status of donors was not known, potentially confounding age-related changes in expanded clonotypes. Compared with the aged group, the long-lived group had more naive CD4+ T cells, fewer expanded clones and increased TCR diversity, suggesting age selection.

The chain is encoded by TRBV3-1 joined to TRBJ1-2, with 7 bases aligning to TRBD1. The source of this sequence is a man younger than 35 in good health. Sequenced: blood. The CDR3 region reads CASSQDLGTDYGYTF. At the DNA level, the sequence is TGTGCCAGCAGCCAAGATCTCGGGACAGATTATGGCTACACCTTC.